The text below deals with one T cell receptor (beta chain). Profiled with immunoSEQ multiplex PCR; TCRdb holds only in-frame clones, not every one. Of 200,000 to 250,000 clones listed, around 90% are singletons. This entry is derived from a study of blood T cell repertoires in COVID-19. The specimen sequenced was peripheral blood. This TCR was recovered from a man between 60 and 75 years old with acute or convalescent COVID-19.

This chain's CDR3 is CASRATGVGSYNEQFF. The CDR3 region has the DNA TGTGCCAGCAGGGCTACAGGGGTAGGTTCCTACAATGAGCAGTTCTTC. This chain links TRBV6-4 with TRBJ2-1, with TRBD1 identical over 7 bases. The CDR3 contains 16 residues. CDR1 and CDR2 from the germline V gene are MRHNA and SNTAGT. V lost 6 bases, J lost 1 base, and 9 bases stayed unmatched.